The source of this TCR beta chain is a study of human T cells and chemical hapten exposure. Study observations and caveats: In comparison with controls, expanded TCRs gave rise to a significantly larger number of large CDR3 similarity clusters.

Time point defined: patch test 1, 2 weeks after DPC sensitization. Specified treatment: therapeutic diphenylcyclopropenone sensitization with weekly scalp DPC. The drawing of blood occurred before each patch test was applied. During construction of the library, unique molecular identifiers were attached to individual cDNA molecules for quantitative, reproducible TCR counting. A single record per CDR3 protein comes from TCRdb applying MiXCR to the RACE reads. This table holds around 380,000 distinct CDR3 sequences, 4.8% found once. Concerning this clonotype: Its antigen is unidentified.

This sample comprised whole blood, obtained in connection with sensitization to the hapten diphenylcyclopropenone (DPC). The TCR originated in a woman aged 45-65 years with alopecia areata. Some clones in this sample may be carry-over from other donors' samples.

CDR3 amino acids: CSASASGKGEQYF. The CDR3 nucleotides read TGCAGTGCTTCGGCCAGCGGGAAGGGCGAGCAGTACTTC. This chain joins TRBV20-1 and TRBJ2-7, with 7 bases matching TRBD2. With V trimmed by 5 bases and J by 6 bases, 10 bases remained unmatched. This CDR3 spans 13 amino acids. Germline loops: CDR1 DFQATT, CDR2 SNEGSKA (reference sequence).